This entry describes one T cell receptor beta chain. The target antigen is unknown. Stimulation used 8 to 10 ug/mL lysate from CMV-infected fibroblasts. Memory cells lacking CD40L and CD69 with high CD45RO were sorted. The data stem from a study of persistence of HIV-infected CD4 T cells. Germline V gene sequence: CDR1 SGHTA, CDR2 FQGNSA. The CDR3 loop spans 14 amino acids. V lost 4 bases and J 0 bases, leaving 9 bases between the germline ends. This was the immunoSEQ version 4 assay in survey mode. Some clones are missing from TCRdb's copy, which holds only in-frame ones; the method was immunoSEQ multiplex PCR. The sample has more than 45,000 clones, approximately 72% seen once; the top ten hold 3%. The study, taken as a whole, reports: CMV- and Gag-responding cells had lower TCRbeta richness than CD3/CD28-responding cells. The rare CMV-responding cells with HIV-1 proviruses were not separately TCR-sequenced.

The chain uses TRBV7-2 and TRBJ1-1; D uncertain. This TCR was sampled from an adult man with HIV who was CMV-seropositive. The source was CD4+ T cells sorted from PBMCs after approximately 19-hour stimulation, collected from a patient who received antiretroviral therapy. CDR3 loop: CASSSHTMNTEAFF. The CDR3 DNA is TGTGCCAGCAGCTCCCATACTATGAACACTGAAGCTTTCTTT.